The 18 T cell receptor beta chains given below trace back to one sample, sequenced in a study of OX40 agonist ivuxolimab in advanced cancers. Method: immunoSEQ multiplex PCR; TCRdb's copy keeps in-frame clones and lacks some. Of approximately 44,000 clones listed, approximately 89% are singletons. The material sequenced was CD4+ or CD8+ T cells sorted from blood, taken in a trial of the OX40 agonist ivuxolimab. The receptor set was obtained from an adult with an advanced solid tumor such as melanoma, head and neck, liver or kidney cancer.

The V and J genes are TRBV28 and TRBJ2-1; 7 bases map to TRBD1. After removal of 8 bases from V and 0 bases from J, the junction contained 1 base not matched to a gene. This CDR3 comprises 13 residues. The V gene's germline CDR1 is MDHEN and CDR2 SYDVKM. This CDR3 is CASRDSSYNEQFF. In nucleotides, the CDR3 is TGTGCCAGCCGGGACAGCTCCTACAATGAGCAGTTCTTC. The full variable domain, completed using reference TRBV28 and TRBJ2-1, is DVKVTQSSRYLVKRTGEKVFLECVQDMDHENMFWYRQDPGLGLRLIYFSYDVKMKEKGDIPEGYSVSREKKERFSLILESASTNQTSMYLCASRDSSYNEQFFGPGTRLTVL.

The rearrangement links TRBV9 to TRBJ1-2; D uncertain. Trimming left V 0 bases short and J 2 bases short, with 17 bases between. CDR1 SGDLS and CDR2 YYNGEE come from the germline V gene. The length of the CDR3 is 17 residues. CDR3 DNA sequence: TGTGCCAGCAGCGTAGGCTTCAGCGAAGCGCTGAACTATGGCTACACCTTC. Encoded protein: CASSVGFSEALNYGYTF.

This clone appeared a single time. V is TRBV5-1 and J is TRBJ1-1, with D perhaps matching TRBD1 (6 bases). Trimming cost V 5 bases and J 7 bases, with 18 bases left between them. Germline assignment: CDR1 SGHRS and CDR2 YFSETQ. This CDR3 spans 14 amino acids. As DNA, the CDR3 is TGCGCCAGCAGGGCCGACAGGCCGACGGGTGAAGCTTTCTTT. The encoded protein is CASRADRPTGEAFF.

The J gene is TRBJ1-2, the V gene TRBV5-8; 8 positions agree with TRBD1. From germline, CDR1 is SGHTS and CDR2 YDEGEE. V shed 0 bases and J 4 bases; nucleotides not matched to a gene: 11. CDR3 length: 17 amino acids. The CDR3 nucleotides read TGTGCCAGCAGCTTGGGGACAGGGAGTATCAGTACCTATGGCTACACCTTC. It is translated as CASSLGTGSISTYGYTF.

Comments on this clone: The same CDR3 can be traced to other DNA sequences in this sample. J is TRBJ1-1 and V is TRBV7-9, with no clear D. The CDR3 totals 12 residues. V dropped 5 bases and J dropped 0 bases, with 4 bases sitting between them. CDR1 SEHNR and CDR2 FQNEAQ come from the germline V gene (reference sequence). This chain's CDR3 is CASSPMNTEAFF. The CDR3 DNA sequence: TGTGCCAGCAGCCCCATGAACACTGAAGCTTTCTTT.

This clone was counted once. The chain is built from TRBV5-8 and TRBJ1-5, with 7 nucleotides matching TRBD1. Germline V gene sequence: CDR1 SGHTS, CDR2 YDEGEE. The CDR3 length is 16 residues. The J segment lost 0 bases and the V segment lost 7 bases, leaving 10 bases of the junction unmatched. CDR3 sequence: CASGLQGWISNQPQHF. DNA of the CDR3: TGTGCCAGCGGACTACAGGGGTGGATTAGCAATCAGCCCCAGCATTTT.

V and J are TRBV6-5 and TRBJ2-5; no clear D. The J call is uncertain, as TRBJ2-7 better fits the DNA end. The CDR3 length is 14 residues. CDR1 is MNHEY, CDR2 SVGAGI, per germline. The CDR3 nucleotides read TGTGCCAGCAGTTACAATATCCAGTCCTACGAGCAGTACTTC. Its protein product is CASSYNIQSYEQYF.

The rearrangement uses TRBV7-9 and TRBJ1-1, with a weak D call TRBD1 (6 bases). CDR1 SEHNR and CDR2 FQNEAQ come from the germline V gene (reference sequence). The CDR3 runs to 13 residues. Trimming left V 3 bases short and J 3 bases short, with 8 bases between. CDR3 sequence: CASSFNRDTEAFF. The CDR3 DNA is TGTGCCAGCAGCTTTAACAGGGACACTGAAGCTTTCTTT.

Points on this clone: One junction end does not reproduce the germline sequence, and a read error may be involved. This CDR3 reads CASSSTGSTGLSYERYF. The CDR3 DNA is TGTGCCAGCAGCTCCACCGGTTCGACAGGATTGTCCTACGAGCGGTACTTC. The V gene is TRBV11-2, the J gene TRBJ2-7; TRBD1 might be the D (6 bases). There are 17 residues in the CDR3. The germline V gene encodes CDR1 SGHAT and CDR2 FQNNGV.

The genes are TRBV5-6 and TRBJ2-7; weak D call: TRBD2 (6 bases). The germline CDR1 and CDR2 sequences are SGHDT and YYEEEE. This CDR3 is built from 12 residues. V was pared by 2 bases and J by 6 bases, with 9 bases between. The CDR3 loop reads CASSLGGAEQYF. Here the CDR3 DNA reads TGTGCCAGCAGCTTAGGAGGGGCCGAGCAGTACTTC.

The chain is built from TRBV10-3 and TRBJ1-5, with 7 bases matching TRBD1. From germline, CDR1 is ENHRY and CDR2 SYGVKD. The CDR3 sequence is 17 residues long. J lost 5 bases, V lost 2 bases, and 12 bases had no gene match. The CDR3 nucleotides are TGTGCCATCAGTGAGGTCCCCCAGGGGACAGCCGATCAGCCCCAGCATTTT. The encoded protein is CAISEVPQGTADQPQHF.

This chain connects TRBV6-4 to TRBJ1-5; 7 bases agree with TRBD1. The CDR3 totals 15 residues. Germline V CDR1 and CDR2: MRHNA, SNTAGT. The junction had 9 bases not matched to a gene; V was cut back by 4 bases and J by 6 bases. The CDR3 loop is CASSALDRVTQPQHF. In DNA form, the CDR3 reads TGTGCCAGCAGTGCCTTAGACAGGGTGACTCAGCCCCAGCATTTT.

On this clone itself: Since the CDR3 does not end with the conserved phenylalanine or tryptophan, this likely comes from a read error. The chain links TRBV11-2 to TRBJ1-6; D is unresolved. Germline V CDR1 and CDR2: SGHAT, FQNNGV. The V end was cut by 1 base, the J end by 0 bases, with 7 bases between. The CDR3 has 16 amino acids. As DNA, the CDR3 is TGTGCCAGCAGCTTAGGAAAGTTCTCCTATAATTCACCCCTCCACCTT. Translating it yields CASSLGKFSYNSPLHL.

V gene TRBV11-2 combines with J gene TRBJ2-7; D gene ambiguous. From germline, CDR1 is SGHAT and CDR2 FQNNGV. Trimming left V 0 bases short and J 3 bases short, with 9 bases between. The CDR3 covers 14 residues. The CDR3, as DNA: TGTGCCAGCAGCTTAGAGGACGGCGGCTACGAGCAGTACTTC. Encoded protein: CASSLEDGGYEQYF. Full variable domain (rest looked up from reference TRBV11-2 and TRBJ2-7): EAGVAQSPRYKIIEKRQSVAFWCNPISGHATLYWYQQILGQGPKLLIQFQNNGVVDDSQLPKDRFSAERLKGVDSTLKIQPAKLEDSAVYLCASSLEDGGYEQYFGPGTRLTVT.

This clone was seen a single time. The rearrangement uses TRBV11-2 and TRBJ1-1, with 9 nucleotides matching TRBD1. Germline CDR1 is SGHAT and CDR2 is FQNNGV. V lost 0 bases, J lost 5 bases, and 7 bases stayed unmatched. This CDR3 has 16 residues. In DNA form, the CDR3 reads TGTGCCAGCAGCTTAGATCGGGACAGGGTAGAGACTGAAGCTTTCTTT. It codes for CASSLDRDRVETEAFF.

The chain uses TRBV6-5 and TRBJ1-1; D is undetermined. The germline CDR1 and CDR2 sequences are MNHEY and SVGAGI. Trimming cost V 2 bases and J 3 bases, with 13 bases left between them. CDR3 length equals 15 residues. The CDR3 DNA is TGTGCCAGCAGTTACGCCGGTGGGGTGGACACTGAAGCTTTCTTT. It yields the protein CASSYAGGVDTEAFF.

In nucleotides, the CDR3 is TGCGCCAGCAGTGAGATAGTGGGGGGAACCTACGAGCAGTACTTC. Protein sequence: CASSEIVGGTYEQYF. This chain uses TRBV10-1 with TRBJ2-7; a weak D match, TRBD2 (6 bases). The germline CDR1 and CDR2 sequences are WNHNN and SYGVQD (reference sequence). V lost 2 bases and J lost 2, with 13 bases in between. The CDR3 covers 15 residues.

This clone has only a few counts. The rearrangement uses TRBV19 and TRBJ2-3; 11 bases are shared with TRBD1. This CDR3 is 14 amino acids long. Germline lookup yields CDR1 LNHDA and CDR2 SQIVND (reference sequence). J was trimmed by 6 bases and V by 9 bases; bases with no gene match: 8. The CDR3 nucleotides read TGTGCCAGCATTGGACAGGGGGCCTCGGATACGCAGTATTTT. Protein product: CASIGQGASDTQYF.